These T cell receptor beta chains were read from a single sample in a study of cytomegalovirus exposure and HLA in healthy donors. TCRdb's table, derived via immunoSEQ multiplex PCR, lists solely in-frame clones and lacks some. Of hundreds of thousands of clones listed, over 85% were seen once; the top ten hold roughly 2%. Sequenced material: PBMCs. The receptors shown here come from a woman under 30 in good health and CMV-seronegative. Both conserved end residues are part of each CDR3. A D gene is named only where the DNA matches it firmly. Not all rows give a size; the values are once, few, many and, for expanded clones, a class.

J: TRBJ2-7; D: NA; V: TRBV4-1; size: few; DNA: TGCGCCAGCAGCTCGCGTCTAGGGGTGAGCGTCGAGCAGTACTTC; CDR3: CASSSRLGVSVEQYF
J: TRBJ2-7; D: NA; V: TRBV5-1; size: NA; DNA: TGCGCCAGCAGCTTAAGAGGGCTATTCCCCGAGCAGTACTTC; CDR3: CASSLRGLFPEQYF
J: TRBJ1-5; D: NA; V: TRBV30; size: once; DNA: TGTGCCTGGAGCAAGCGAGGTTCCCTAGATGGCAATCAGCCCCAGCATTTT; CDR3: CAWSKRGSLDGNQPQHF
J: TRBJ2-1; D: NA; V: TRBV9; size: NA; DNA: TGTGCCAGCAGCGTAGTCGCGGGGGCCACTAATGAGCAGTTCTTC; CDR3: CASSVVAGATNEQFF
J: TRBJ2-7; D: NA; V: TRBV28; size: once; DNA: TGTGCCAGCAGTTTGGGTACGGGTAGCGCGATCTACGAGCAGTACTTC; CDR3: CASSLGTGSAIYEQYF
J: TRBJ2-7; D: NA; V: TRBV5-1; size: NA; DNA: TGCGCCAGCAGCCCGTTCGGACAGCTGAGCTCCTACGAGCAGTACTTC; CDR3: CASSPFGQLSSYEQYF
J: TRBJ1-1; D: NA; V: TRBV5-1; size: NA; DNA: TGCGCCAGCAGCTCATTTACGATCAGGGGCAGTGGTGAAGCTTTCTTT; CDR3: CASSSFTIRGSGEAFF
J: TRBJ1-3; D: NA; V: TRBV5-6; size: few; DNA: TGTGCCAGCTCTCGAGGGTGGTCTGGAAACACCATATATTTT; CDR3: CASSRGWSGNTIYF
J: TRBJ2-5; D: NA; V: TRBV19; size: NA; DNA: TGTGCCAGTAGTATAGGGGGGCCATTCCAAGAGACCCAGTACTTC; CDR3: CASSIGGPFQETQYF
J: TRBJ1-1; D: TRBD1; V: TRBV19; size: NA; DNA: TGTGCCAGTAGTATCTGGGGACAGACCAAGTTGAACACTGAAGCTTTCTTT; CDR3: CASSIWGQTKLNTEAFF
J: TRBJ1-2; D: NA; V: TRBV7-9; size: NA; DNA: TGTGCCAGGGAGGTGAGACAGGAAGGCTATGGCTACACCTTC; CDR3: CAREVRQEGYGYTF
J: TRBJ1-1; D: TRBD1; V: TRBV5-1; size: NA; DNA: TGCGCCAGCAGCTTGGGGACAGGGGGCATCGCTGAAGCTTTCTTT; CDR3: CASSLGTGGIAEAFF
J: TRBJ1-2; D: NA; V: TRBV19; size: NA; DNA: TGTGCCAGTAGGGCCCCAGGGATGGACGGTGGTGGCTACACCTTC; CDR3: CASRAPGMDGGGYTF
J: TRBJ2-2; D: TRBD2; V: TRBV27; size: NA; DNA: TGTGCCAGCACCCACCGAAGACTAGCGGGGGCCAAGAACACCGGGGAGCTGTTTTTT; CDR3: CASTHRRLAGAKNTGELFF
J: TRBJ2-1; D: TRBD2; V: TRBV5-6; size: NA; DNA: TGTGCCAGCAGCTTCAGCGGGGGGGCCGATGAGCAGTTCTTC; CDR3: CASSFSGGADEQFF
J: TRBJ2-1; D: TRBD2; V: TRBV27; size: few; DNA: TGTGCCAGCAGTTTACTAGCGGGGGGGCTCAATGAGCAGTTCTTC; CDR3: CASSLLAGGLNEQFF
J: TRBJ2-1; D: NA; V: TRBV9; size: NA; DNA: TGTGCCAGCAGCGTAGACACAGGGGAGCAGTTCTTC; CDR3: CASSVDTGEQFF
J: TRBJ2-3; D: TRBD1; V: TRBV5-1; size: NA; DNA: TGCGCCAACAGCGGTGGGACAGGCTCGGCAGATACGCAGTATTTT; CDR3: CANSGGTGSADTQYF
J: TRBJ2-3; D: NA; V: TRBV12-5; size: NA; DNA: TGTGCTAGTGGTCTAGGGGGGGGGAACACAGATACGCAGTATTTT; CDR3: CASGLGGGNTDTQYF
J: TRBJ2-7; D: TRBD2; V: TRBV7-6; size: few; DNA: TGTGCCAGCAGCTTAGCCCTAGGACTAGCGGGGGGGCTGAGGGAGCAGTACTTC; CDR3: CASSLALGLAGGLREQYF
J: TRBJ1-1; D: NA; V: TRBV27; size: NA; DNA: TGTGCCAGCAGTGCCAGGGTTAGGAACACTGAAGCTTTCTTT; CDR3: CASSARVRNTEAFF
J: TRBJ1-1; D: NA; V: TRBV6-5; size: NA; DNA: TGTGCCAGCAGTTACTCGAGACAAATTGAAGCTTTCTTT; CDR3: CASSYSRQIEAFF
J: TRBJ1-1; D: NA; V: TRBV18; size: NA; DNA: TGTGCCAGCTCCTTGTCAGGGAACACTGAAGCTTTCTTT; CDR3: CASSLSGNTEAFF
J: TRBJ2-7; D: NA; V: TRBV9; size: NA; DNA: TGTGCCAGCAGCGCATCCGGGAGCCTTGGGGACGAGCAGTACTTC; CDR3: CASSASGSLGDEQYF
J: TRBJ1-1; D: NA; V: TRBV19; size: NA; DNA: TGTGCCAGTAGTATAGGGGTCGGAGTTGCAGCTTTCTTT; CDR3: CASSIGVGVAAFF
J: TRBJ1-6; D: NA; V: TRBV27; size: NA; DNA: TGTGCCAGCAGTTTATTCCCAGATAATTCACCCCTCCACTTT; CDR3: CASSLFPDNSPLHF
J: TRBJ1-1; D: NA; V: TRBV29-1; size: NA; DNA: TGCAGCGTCAAAGGGAGGATGAACACTGAAGCTTTCTTT; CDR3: CSVKGRMNTEAFF
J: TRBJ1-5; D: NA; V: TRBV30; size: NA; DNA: TGTGCCTGGAGTAACACTGGAATCGGTGGAGAGCTGCCCCAGCATTTT; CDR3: CAWSNTGIGGELPQHF
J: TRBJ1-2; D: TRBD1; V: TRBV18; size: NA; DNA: TGTGCCAGCTCACCCAGAACTATCTTACAAGGGGGCCTTGATGGCTACACCTTC; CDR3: CASSPRTILQGGLDGYTF
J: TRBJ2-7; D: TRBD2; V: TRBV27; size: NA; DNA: TGTGCCAGCAGTTTATTCGCCCAGGGGCAGACTAGCGGGGGGTTCGAGCAGTACTTC; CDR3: CASSLFAQGQTSGGFEQYF
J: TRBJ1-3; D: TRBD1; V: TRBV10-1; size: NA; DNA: TGCGCCAGGAGACGTCCGGGACAGGTTTTATACACCATATATTTT; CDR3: CARRRPGQVLYTIYF
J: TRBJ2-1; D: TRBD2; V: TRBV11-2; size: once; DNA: TGTGCCAGCAGCCGAGAACTTAGCGGGGGGGACAATGAGCAGTTCTTC; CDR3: CASSRELSGGDNEQFF
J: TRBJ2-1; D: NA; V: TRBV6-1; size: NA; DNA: TGTGCCAGCAGTGACGAACAGGGATTTTTCTACAATGAGCAGTTCTTC; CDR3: CASSDEQGFFYNEQFF
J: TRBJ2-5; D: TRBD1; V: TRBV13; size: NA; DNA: TGTGCCAGCAGCTTCGGCCGGGACAGGGCCCAAGAGACCCAGTACTTC; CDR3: CASSFGRDRAQETQYF
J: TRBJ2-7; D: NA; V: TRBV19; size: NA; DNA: TGTGCCAGTTCCAGCGGGACACGCACCTACGAGCAGTACTTC; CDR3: CASSSGTRTYEQYF